This TCR beta chain was identified during a study of long-term antiretroviral therapy in people with HIV. Overall study findings and caveats: Transplant donor controls retained higher diversity, though diversity increased after ART. Repertoires with HIV possessed tighter CDR3 length spans than those of controls.

A word on this clone: The antigen remains undetermined. The junction shows a germline mismatch at one end, possibly a read error.

This CDR3 is built from 14 residues. Per germline, CDR1 SSHAT and CDR2 FNYEAQ (reference sequence). The assay, immunoSEQ v3.0, was run at survey level. Sequenced by immunoSEQ multiplex PCR; TCRdb stores in-frame clones only, minus some. The sample holds tens of thousands of clones, 70% to 90% seen once. The V and J genes are TRBV7-7 and TRBJ2-5, with D possibly TRBD1 on 5 matching bases. The input for sequencing was unsorted PBMCs, taken 1.3 years after starting antiretroviral therapy. The receptor's source is a man between 60 and 75 years old with HIV. CDR3 DNA sequence: TGTGCTAGCAGCTTAGGGGCCCACCAAGAGACCCAGTACTTC. Translated, it gives CASSLGAHQETQYF.